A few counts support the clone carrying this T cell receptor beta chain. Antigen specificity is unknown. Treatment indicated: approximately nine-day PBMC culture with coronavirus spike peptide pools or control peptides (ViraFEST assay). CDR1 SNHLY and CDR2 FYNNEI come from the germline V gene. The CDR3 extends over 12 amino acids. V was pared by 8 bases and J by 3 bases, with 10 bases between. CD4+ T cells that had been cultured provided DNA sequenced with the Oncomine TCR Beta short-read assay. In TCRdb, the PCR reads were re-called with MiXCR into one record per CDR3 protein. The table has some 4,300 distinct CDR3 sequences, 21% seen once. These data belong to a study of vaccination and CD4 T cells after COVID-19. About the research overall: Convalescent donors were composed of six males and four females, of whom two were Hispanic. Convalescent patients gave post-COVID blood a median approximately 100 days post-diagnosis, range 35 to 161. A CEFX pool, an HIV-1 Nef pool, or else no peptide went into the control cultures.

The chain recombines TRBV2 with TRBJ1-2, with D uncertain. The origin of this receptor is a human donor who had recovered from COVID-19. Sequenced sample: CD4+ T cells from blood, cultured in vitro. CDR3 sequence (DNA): TGTGCCAGCGGAAGGTCTTACTATGGCTACACCTTC. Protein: CASGRSYYGYTF.